A selection of T cell receptor beta chains follows, all from one sample in a study of cytomegalovirus exposure and HLA in healthy donors. Here immunoSEQ multiplex PCR was the method, and the copy in TCRdb shows in-frame clones only, minus some. Here the sample spans roughly 56,000 clones, around 90% being singletons. The sample consisted of PBMCs. These receptors were taken from a man aged 18 to 30 in good health and CMV-seronegative. Both conserved end residues are part of each CDR3. Each record gives: CDR3 length, J gene, clone size, V gene, D gene, CDR3 protein, CDR3 DNA. A D gene is named only where the DNA matches it firmly. The listing skips clone size in some rows; elsewhere it reads once, few, many or a size class.

length: 16
J: TRBJ2-5
size: -
V: TRBV7-2
D: -
CDR3: CASSPGGARSRETQYF
DNA: TGTGCCAGCAGCCCCGGTGGGGCTAGGAGTAGAGAGACCCAGTACTTC

length: 15
J: TRBJ1-1
size: few
V: TRBV28
D: -
CDR3: CASSLARWAGTEAFF
DNA: TGTGCCAGCAGTTTAGCCCGTTGGGCGGGAACTGAAGCTTTCTTT

length: 13
J: TRBJ2-1
size: -
V: TRBV11-3
D: -
CDR3: CASSLDRDNEQFF
DNA: TGTGCCAGCAGCTTAGACCGTGACAATGAGCAGTTCTTC

length: 18
J: TRBJ1-2
size: -
V: TRBV7-9
D: -
CDR3: CASSLEWEGAPANYGYTF
DNA: TGTGCCAGCAGCTTAGAATGGGAAGGGGCTCCAGCTAACTATGGCTACACCTTC

length: 14
J: TRBJ2-7
size: -
V: TRBV5-1
D: -
CDR3: CASSLAAGPYEQYF
DNA: TGCGCCAGCAGCTTGGCCGCGGGGCCCTACGAGCAGTACTTC

length: 15
J: TRBJ2-1
size: few
V: TRBV7-6
D: TRBD2
CDR3: CASSPLGLAGGEQFF
DNA: TGTGCCAGCAGCCCACTGGGACTAGCGGGTGGGGAGCAGTTCTTC

length: 13
J: TRBJ2-2
size: -
V: TRBV7-3
D: -
CDR3: CASSGSGTGELFF
DNA: TGTGCCAGCAGCGGCTCGGGCACCGGGGAGCTGTTTTTT

length: 13
J: TRBJ2-1
size: -
V: TRBV27
D: -
CDR3: CASSVTLGYEQFF
DNA: TGTGCCAGCTCCGTTACCCTAGGCTATGAGCAGTTCTTC

length: 14
J: TRBJ1-1
size: -
V: TRBV5-6
D: -
CDR3: CASSSVWGHAEAFF
DNA: TGTGCCAGCAGCTCGGTGTGGGGCCACGCGGAAGCTTTCTTT

length: 17
J: TRBJ2-7
size: -
V: TRBV5-8
D: TRBD1
CDR3: CASSPPLTGALSYEQYF
DNA: TGTGCCAGCAGCCCGCCGCTGACAGGGGCCCTCTCCTACGAGCAGTACTTC

length: 14
J: TRBJ2-1
size: -
V: TRBV19
D: -
CDR3: CASTWGRGLGEQFF
DNA: TGTGCCAGTACTTGGGGCAGAGGCCTTGGTGAGCAGTTCTTC

length: 14
J: TRBJ2-1
size: -
V: TRBV6-5
D: TRBD2
CDR3: CASSRLADYNEQFF
DNA: TGTGCCAGCAGTAGACTAGCGGACTACAATGAGCAGTTCTTC

length: 16
J: TRBJ1-2
size: -
V: TRBV4-1
D: -
CDR3: CASSQPTDKSNYGYTF
DNA: TGCGCCAGCAGCCAACCAACGGACAAATCTAACTATGGCTACACCTTC

length: 13
J: TRBJ2-1
size: -
V: TRBV7-3
D: -
CDR3: CASSGRLEDEQFF
DNA: TGTGCCAGCAGCGGAAGGCTAGAAGATGAGCAGTTCTTC

length: 17
J: TRBJ2-3
size: -
V: TRBV10-3
D: -
CDR3: CAISDPLGGLSTDTQYF
DNA: TGTGCCATCAGTGACCCCCTGGGGGGGCTAAGCACAGATACGCAGTATTTT

length: 17
J: TRBJ2-1
size: -
V: TRBV27
D: -
CDR3: CASSFRRVQGGHNEQFF
DNA: TGTGCCAGCAGTTTCCGAAGGGTACAGGGTGGTCACAATGAGCAGTTCTTC

length: 16
J: TRBJ2-3
size: -
V: TRBV19
D: TRBD2
CDR3: CASRGDLAGEKDTQYF
DNA: TGTGCCAGTAGGGGGGACCTTGCGGGAGAGAAAGATACGCAGTATTTT

length: 13
J: TRBJ1-1
size: -
V: TRBV4-3
D: -
CDR3: CASSQDSGTEAFF
DNA: TGCGCCAGCAGCCAAGACTCGGGCACTGAAGCTTTCTTT

length: 18
J: TRBJ2-7
size: -
V: TRBV2
D: TRBD1
CDR3: CASHQWKSDRGLSYEQYF
DNA: TGTGCCAGCCATCAATGGAAATCCGACAGGGGTCTCTCCTACGAGCAGTACTTC

length: 16
J: TRBJ2-1
size: once
V: TRBV27
D: TRBD2
CDR3: CASSLTSGIEGHEQFF
DNA: TGTGCCAGCAGTCTTACTAGCGGGATTGAGGGCCATGAGCAGTTCTTC

length: 16
J: TRBJ1-1
size: -
V: TRBV5-1
D: TRBD1
CDR3: CASSSDLTGPNTEAFF
DNA: TGCGCCAGCAGCTCGGACTTGACAGGGCCGAACACTGAAGCTTTCTTT

length: 15
J: TRBJ2-3
size: -
V: TRBV28
D: TRBD1
CDR3: CASYTGTGGLNTQYF
DNA: TGTGCCAGCTACACCGGGACAGGGGGATTAAATACGCAGTATTTT

length: 15
J: TRBJ2-7
size: -
V: TRBV23-1
D: -
CDR3: CASSRKEWGLYEQYF
DNA: TGCGCCAGCAGTCGGAAGGAGTGGGGCCTCTACGAGCAGTACTTC

length: 15
J: TRBJ2-5
size: -
V: TRBV19
D: -
CDR3: CASSPSGVPQETQYF
DNA: TGTGCCAGTAGCCCATCGGGGGTACCCCAAGAGACCCAGTACTTC

length: 15
J: TRBJ2-1
size: -
V: TRBV27
D: -
CDR3: CASVKAVGSYNEQFF
DNA: TGTGCCAGCGTAAAAGCGGTAGGCTCCTACAATGAGCAGTTCTTC

length: 13
J: TRBJ2-5
size: -
V: TRBV11-3
D: -
CDR3: CASSYTGFQTQYF
DNA: TGTGCCAGCAGCTACACGGGGTTTCAGACCCAGTACTTC

length: 16
J: TRBJ1-5
size: -
V: TRBV6-4
D: -
CDR3: CASSDSSGTPNQPQHF
DNA: TGTGCCAGCAGTGACTCGTCGGGGACTCCTAATCAGCCCCAGCATTTT

length: 14
J: TRBJ2-7
size: -
V: TRBV4-2
D: TRBD2
CDR3: CASSLAGSSYEQYF
DNA: TGTGCCAGCAGCCTAGCGGGGAGCTCCTACGAGCAGTACTTC

length: 12
J: TRBJ2-1
size: -
V: TRBV5-1
D: -
CDR3: CASSSRGNEQFF
DNA: TGCGCCAGCAGCTCCAGGGGCAATGAGCAGTTCTTC

length: 15
J: TRBJ2-7
size: -
V: TRBV28
D: TRBD1
CDR3: CASSFPRQGSYEQYF
DNA: TGTGCCAGCAGTTTTCCGAGACAGGGATCCTACGAGCAGTACTTC

length: 13
J: TRBJ2-7
size: -
V: TRBV6-5
D: TRBD2
CDR3: CASGREATYEQYF
DNA: TGTGCCAGCGGGCGGGAGGCAACCTACGAGCAGTACTTC

length: 15
J: TRBJ1-5
size: -
V: TRBV9
D: -
CDR3: CASSDGAGGNQPQHF
DNA: TGTGCCAGCAGCGATGGGGCCGGAGGGAATCAGCCCCAGCATTTT

length: 17
J: TRBJ2-3
size: -
V: TRBV11-2
D: -
CDR3: CASSFVAETLFTDTQYF
DNA: TGTGCCAGCAGCTTCGTAGCAGAAACCCTATTCACAGATACGCAGTATTTT

length: 15
J: TRBJ2-7
size: -
V: TRBV7-2
D: TRBD1
CDR3: CASSSYTGVSYEQYF
DNA: TGTGCCAGCAGCTCGTATACAGGGGTTTCCTACGAGCAGTACTTC

length: 13
J: TRBJ2-7
size: -
V: TRBV5-1
D: -
CDR3: CASSLRHSYEQYF
DNA: TGCGCCAGCAGCTTGCGACATTCCTACGAGCAGTACTTC

length: 16
J: TRBJ2-3
size: -
V: TRBV9
D: -
CDR3: CASSVGSELLTDTQYF
DNA: TGTGCCAGCAGCGTAGGGAGCGAGTTGCTCACAGATACGCAGTATTTT

length: 16
J: TRBJ2-1
size: -
V: TRBV6-4
D: -
CDR3: CASSDSGSGSYNEQFF
DNA: TGTGCCAGCAGTGACTCCGGGAGTGGTTCCTACAATGAGCAGTTCTTC

length: 15
J: TRBJ1-5
size: -
V: TRBV6-1
D: TRBD1
CDR3: CASSVGQGEGQPQHF
DNA: TGTGCCAGCAGTGTCGGACAGGGAGAGGGGCAGCCCCAGCATTTT

length: 15
J: TRBJ1-1
size: -
V: TRBV7-9
D: TRBD1
CDR3: CASSPRQGPNTEAFF
DNA: TGTGCCAGCAGCCCGCGACAGGGCCCGAACACTGAAGCTTTCTTT

length: 17
J: TRBJ2-5
size: -
V: TRBV7-9
D: -
CDR3: CASSLNGGSFFPETQYF
DNA: TGTGCCAGCAGCCTAAATGGCGGTAGCTTCTTCCCAGAGACCCAGTACTTC

length: 15
J: TRBJ2-2
size: -
V: TRBV5-8
D: -
CDR3: CASSLELRNTGELFF
DNA: TGTGCCAGCAGCTTGGAGCTCCGGAACACCGGGGAGCTGTTTTTT

length: 15
J: TRBJ1-1
size: -
V: TRBV11-2
D: TRBD1
CDR3: CASSWGTGIGTEAFF
DNA: TGTGCCAGCAGCTGGGGGACAGGGATAGGCACTGAAGCTTTCTTT

length: 14
J: TRBJ1-1
size: -
V: TRBV18
D: TRBD1
CDR3: CASSPRTGGTEAFF
DNA: TGTGCCAGCTCACCAAGGACAGGGGGCACTGAAGCTTTCTTT

length: 14
J: TRBJ2-2
size: -
V: TRBV6-4
D: -
CDR3: CASSVSRNTGELFF
DNA: TGTGCCAGCAGTGTCTCGCGGAACACCGGGGAGCTGTTTTTT

length: 13
J: TRBJ2-1
size: -
V: TRBV9
D: TRBD2
CDR3: CASSRGSGNEQFF
DNA: TGTGCCAGCAGCCGCGGGAGTGGGAATGAGCAGTTCTTC

length: 15
J: TRBJ1-5
size: -
V: TRBV15
D: TRBD1
CDR3: CATSRDTGDGQPQHF
DNA: TGTGCCACCAGCAGAGACACAGGGGATGGTCAGCCCCAGCATTTT

length: 17
J: TRBJ2-2
size: once
V: TRBV4-1
D: -
CDR3: CASSSQGSLPAAGELFF
DNA: TGCGCCAGCAGCTCCCAGGGGTCTTTACCCGCGGCCGGGGAGCTGTTTTTT

length: 12
J: TRBJ2-1
size: -
V: TRBV14
D: TRBD2
CDR3: CASRRTSGEQFF
DNA: TGTGCCAGCAGGCGGACTAGCGGTGAGCAGTTCTTC

length: 16
J: TRBJ2-7
size: -
V: TRBV7-8
D: -
CDR3: CASSLGPFINPYEQYF
DNA: TGTGCCAGCAGCTTAGGGCCTTTCATCAACCCCTACGAGCAGTACTTC

length: 18
J: TRBJ2-3
size: -
V: TRBV9
D: TRBD2
CDR3: CASSKREVGVSTHDTQYF
DNA: TGTGCCAGCAGTAAGCGGGAGGTAGGAGTTTCGACTCACGATACGCAGTATTTT

length: 14
J: TRBJ1-2
size: -
V: TRBV2
D: TRBD1
CDR3: CASSEKGAQFGYTF
DNA: TGTGCCAGCAGTGAAAAGGGGGCGCAGTTTGGCTACACCTTC

length: 14
J: TRBJ1-4
size: -
V: TRBV6-5
D: TRBD1
CDR3: CASRPGTGNEKLFF
DNA: TGTGCCAGCAGGCCCGGGACAGGGAATGAAAAACTGTTTTTT

length: 12
J: TRBJ2-7
size: -
V: TRBV4-1
D: -
CDR3: CASTGGGNEQYF
DNA: TGCGCCAGCACCGGCGGAGGGAACGAGCAGTACTTC

length: 16
J: TRBJ2-2
size: -
V: TRBV9
D: -
CDR3: CASSGGDERITGELFF
DNA: TGTGCCAGCAGCGGGGGGGACGAGAGAATTACCGGGGAGCTGTTTTTT

length: 14
J: TRBJ2-3
size: -
V: TRBV9
D: -
CDR3: CASSPRQGPDTQYF
DNA: TGTGCCAGCAGCCCCAGGCAGGGTCCCGATACGCAGTATTTT